The following is a T cell receptor beta chain sequence with its context. The data were obtained in a study of T cell changes during pregnancy in multiple sclerosis. TCRdb keeps only in-frame clones here, not all; method: immunoSEQ multiplex PCR. Of 35,000 or so clones in the sample, 92% were seen once. V lost 4 bases to trimming and J lost 6 bases, with 15 bases between them. This CDR3 has 15 amino acids. Germline loops: CDR1 MGHRA, CDR2 YSYEKL. This chain uses TRBV4-1 with TRBJ1-4; D call uncertain. This TCR derives from a female donor with multiple sclerosis, enrolled in a pregnancy study. The sequenced sample was CD4+ T cells from peripheral blood mononuclear cells, obtained after pregnancy. This CDR3 is CASSLSLYEYEKLFF. CDR3 bases: TGCGCCAGCAGCCTTTCTCTGTATGAGTATGAAAAACTGTTTTTT.